A single sample gave rise to the 10 T cell receptor beta chains below, sequenced in a study of T-cell memory formation after mild COVID-19. TCRdb fed the 5' RACE reads into MiXCR, producing one record per CDR3 protein. The table includes about 270,000 distinct CDR3 sequences, 15% to 19% detected once. What was sequenced was PBMCs or a T cell subset sorted from them (not recorded which). The origin of the receptors is an adult woman who had mild COVID-19 (a few samples of this study predate the infection). Cell type and time point are not known.

The rearrangement links TRBV5-5 to TRBJ1-2, with D uncertain. From germline, CDR1 is SGHKS and CDR2 YYEKEE (reference sequence). This CDR3 has 13 residues. V lost 0 bases to trimming and J lost 7 bases, with 10 bases between them. The CDR3 nucleotides are TGTGCCAGCAGCTTGGTGGGCGACTCTGGCTACACCTTC. Amino acid sequence: CASSLVGDSGYTF.

This clonotype was recorded a few times. The V gene is TRBV20-1, the J gene TRBJ2-1; D could derive from TRBD1 or TRBD2 (6 bases each). Germline V gene lookup returns CDR1 DFQATT and CDR2 SNEGSKA (reference sequence). The CDR3 runs 16 residues. Trimming pared 0 bases from V and 12 bases from J, leaving 24 bases between. The CDR3 loop reads CSARDPVRGAVRGQFF. In nucleotides, the CDR3 is TGCAGTGCTAGAGATCCAGTGAGGGGGGCTGTAAGAGGGCAGTTCTTC.

The genes are TRBV4-1 and TRBJ2-2; TRBD1 or TRBD2 may be the D gene (5 bases each). Germline lookup yields CDR1 MGHRA and CDR2 YSYEKL. The length of the CDR3 is 15 residues. V dropped 4 bases and J dropped 7 bases, with 16 bases sitting between them. The CDR3 loop is CASSRTGLLGGELFF. Here the CDR3 DNA reads TGCGCCAGCAGCCGTACAGGACTTCTGGGCGGGGAGCTGTTTTTT.

This clonotype was seen at least ten times. The chain has TRBV10-3 and TRBJ1-2; TRBD1 matches 8 bases. Germline CDR1 ENHRY, CDR2 SYGVKD. This CDR3 region has 14 residues. Trimming at V came to 6 bases and at J to 4 bases, leaving 7 bases not matched to a gene. The CDR3 loop is CAISGQGGGYGYTF. The CDR3, as DNA: TGTGCCATCAGCGGACAGGGAGGGGGCTATGGCTACACCTTC.

The rearrangement uses TRBV12-3 or TRBV12-4 and TRBJ2-5, with D hard to call. Between the trimmed V and J ends, which lost 3 bases and 5 bases, there was a span of 4 bases. CDR3 size: 11 residues. The CDR3 bases are TGTGCCAGCAGTTTCACCGAGACCCAGTACTTC. It codes for CASSFTETQYF.

This chain connects TRBV29-1 to TRBJ2-7; 11 bases fit TRBD1. V was clipped by 1 base and J by 9 bases; unmatched bases: 5. Per germline, CDR1 SQVTM and CDR2 ANQGSEA. The CDR3 has 13 amino acids. DNA for the CDR3: TGCAGCGTTGAAGGGACAGGGGGCGCGAGGCAGTACTTC. Its protein product is CSVEGTGGARQYF.

The chain is built from TRBV10-3 and TRBJ2-3; D gene unclear. Germline V gene data show CDR1 as ENHRY and CDR2 as SYGVKD. Trimming removed 3 bases at V and 4 bases at J, with 11 bases between. This CDR3 spans 14 amino acids. Here the CDR3 DNA reads TGTGCCATCAGTGACGGACGGCAAGCAGATACGCAGTATTTT. It is translated as CAISDGRQADTQYF.

This chain uses TRBV7-2 with TRBJ1-1; D call uncertain. Trimming stripped 1 base from V and 8 bases from J, with 11 bases between. CDR1 SGHTA and CDR2 FQGNSA come from the germline V gene. The length of the CDR3 is 13 residues. The CDR3 loop reads CASSLDWRAEAFF. The CDR3 DNA sequence: TGTGCCAGCAGCTTAGACTGGAGGGCCGAAGCTTTCTTT. The whole variable domain, remainder taken from reference TRBV7-2 and TRBJ1-1, is GAGVSQSPSNKVTEKGKDVELRCDPISGHTALYWYRQSLGQGLEFLIYFQGNSAPDKSGLPSDRFSAERTGGSVSTLTIQRTQQEDSAVYLCASSLDWRAEAFFGQGTRLTVV.

There are a few counts of this clonotype. The chain is built from TRBV5-1 and TRBJ1-6, with D possibly matching TRBD1 (5 bases). Germline V gives CDR1 SGHRS, CDR2 YFSETQ. Trimming shortened V by 4 bases and J by 9 bases, and 17 bases separated the two germline ends. This CDR3 is built from 15 residues. CDR3 sequence: CASSHWGSEGSPLHF. For the CDR3, the DNA is TGCGCCAGCAGCCACTGGGGGTCCGAGGGTTCACCCCTCCACTTT.

This clonotype was detected only a few times. The chain couples TRBV15 to TRBJ1-1; perhaps TRBD1 as D (5 bases). In germline, CDR1 is LNHNV, CDR2 YYDKDF (reference sequence). The CDR3 is made up of 13 amino acids. The V end was cut by 3 bases, the J end by 5 bases, with 10 bases between. The chain's CDR3 is CATSSSQGTEAFF. CDR3 nucleotides: TGTGCCACCAGCAGTTCGCAGGGAACTGAAGCTTTCTTT.